The TCR beta chain described here comes from a study of regulatory T cells in long-lasting Graves disease. General observations from the study: Small sample size may have lowered accuracy. Patients with persistent disease showed a bias toward TRBV28, TRBJ1-2 and TRBJ2-5.

For TCR beta, libraries came from iRepertoire HTBI primers and Arm-PCR of CDR3 regions. TCRdb re-called the multiplex PCR reads with MiXCR, one entry per CDR3 protein. This sample has more than 300,000 distinct CDR3 sequences; approximately 25% occur once, and the top ten carry under 35%. Time point denoted: persistent/refractory GD, antithyroid drugs over 5 years with positive TRAb. The TCR library was made from RNA extracted from PBMCs. This clonotype was detected ten times or more. Its antigen is unidentified. CDR3 length: 16 amino acids. The V end was cut by 0 bases, the J end by 2 bases, with 14 bases between. The germline V gene encodes CDR1 MNHEY and CDR2 SVGEGT.

The sample here was peripheral blood mononuclear cells (PBMCs), taken when the disease was refractory, from a patient treated with antithyroid drugs. V usage is TRBV6-2 or TRBV6-3 and J usage is TRBJ2-7, with D possibly being TRBD1 or TRBD2 (5 bases each). The sequence was collected from a woman aged 40-49 years with Graves disease. The CDR3 DNA is TGTGCCAGCAGTTACTCTGGGGCACTAGGACCCTACGAGCAGTACTTC. Translating it yields CASSYSGALGPYEQYF.